The text below deals with one T cell receptor (beta chain). Its antigen is not yet known. Per-base qualities were not stored, and no clone one base away is much larger. The data were taken from a study of T cells in tuberculosis (dated by TCRdb to between 2017 and 2018). Study-wide context: In the study, CD1B tetramers and high-throughput TCR immunosequencing were combined to characterize T cells specific for the mycobacterial lipid antigen glucose monomycolate (GMM). PBMC from active tuberculosis patients were archived either before standard anti-tuberculosis treatment began or within 7 days of the start of that treatment. With ten people per group, a South African clinical cohort compared IGRA-negative adolescents, IGRA-positive adolescents with latent tuberculosis, and adults with active tuberculosis. Broad study findings and their caveats: Compared with IGRA-negative controls, TCR-alpha repertoires from active tuberculosis had smaller mean NN-distances to GMM-specific TCRs, which suggests that these TCRs underwent clonal expansion. Using GEM motif frequencies, a classifier achieved approximately 73% accuracy, whereas a classifier built on the diverse GMM-specific repertoire got to approximately 88% accuracy (AUROC around 0.89). Clinical samples were selected based on which cryopreserved specimens were available, and the active tuberculosis cases were adults whereas the controls were adolescents. The smaller NN-distances were partly driven by shorter CDR3-alpha lengths in active tuberculosis patients, and the difference for TCR-beta did not reach statistical significance.

The sample's time point, from its label and the paper: new active TB diagnosis, blood taken before or within 7 days of starting treatment. The active tuberculosis patients were newly diagnosed, HIV-seronegative South African adults aged 18 years or older. Confirmation of active tuberculosis was based on positive sputum smear microscopy and/or a positive M. tuberculosis culture. Immunosequencing was performed on unsorted cryopreserved PBMC, with some 91,000 T cells per clinical donor covered on average. The germline V gene (reference sequence) provides CDR1 GTSNPN and CDR2 SVGIG. The cysteine opens and the phenylalanine closes a CDR3 of 13 amino acids. Solely the CDR3 DNA is kept, with 39 bases framed from the first base. Here V drops 5 bases and J drops 3 bases, and the junction holds 2 bases not matched to any gene. The immunoSEQ multiplex PCR assay was used to generate TCR libraries, with TCR-beta and/or TCR-alpha/delta assays applied to each sample. The Illumina high-throughput platform was used to sequence the amplified TCR libraries. Per the source publication's procedure: Clustering and dimensionality reduction relied on pairwise TCRdist distances among GMM-specific receptors from T cells that were either sorted ex vivo or expanded in vitro. Each clinical repertoire was scored by mean NN-distance, the average TCRdist to the nearest 10% of tetramer-positive reference sequences. GEM TCR motif frequency was computed as the fraction of unique TCRs matching known GEM sequences by V/J usage and CDR3 length. Active tuberculosis was classified by linear discriminant analysis with leave-one-out cross-validation, implemented in scikit-learn. TCRdb obtained this table from immuneACCESS and retained in-frame rearrangements with V and J assigned. These tables miss some clones; where compared with another copy, unresolved V genes account for less than half of the shortfall, and the remainder is unexplained. The DNA gave D and trimming, while V, J and clone size come from that table. The sample table lists about 33,000 clones, roughly 85% of them with a count of one. The top ten clones comprise roughly 5% of the sample.

The chain employs TRBV30 and TRBJ1-4; TRBD1 agrees with 8 junctional bases. The TCR originated in an adult with tuberculosis. The sample here was PBMCs, taken at tuberculosis diagnosis. The DNA sequence reads TGTGCCTGGGAACAGGGGGCTAATGAAAAACTGTTTTTT. It translates as CAWEQGANEKLFF. With all but the CDR3 taken from the reference TRBV30 and TRBJ1-4 genes, the full variable domain is: SQTIHQWPATLVQPVGSPLSLECTVEGTSNPNLYWYRQAAGRGLQLLFYSVGIGQISSEVPQNLSASRPQDRQFILSSKKLLLSDSGFYLCAWEQGANEKLFFGSGTQLSVL.